This TCR beta chain was documented in a study of identical twins. General study findings and limits: Within cord blood, abundant beta clonotypes carried fewer insertions, but memory repertoires showed no such trend. Cross-sectional statistics, not tracking of the same donors, supported the conclusions.

TCRdb fed the 5' RACE reads into MiXCR, producing one record per CDR3 protein. The sample records 650,000 to 750,000 distinct CDR3 sequences, approximately 21% being singletons. CDR1 is LNHNV and CDR2 is YYDKDF in the germline V gene (reference sequence). This CDR3 region has 13 residues. Trimming cost V 0 bases and J 1 base, with 3 bases left between them. This clonotype has ten or more counts. Antigen: not known. The same data also went into a second study, on T cells expressing NK-cell markers. That publication notes: All TCR beta repertoires analysed originated from sorted CD3+CD56+NKG2C+, CD3+CD56+NKG2C- and CD3+CD56-NKG2C+ T cells. In several experiments, sorting was confined to alpha-beta TCR T cells through use of an anti-gamma-delta TCR antibody.

The gene calls are TRBV15 and TRBJ2-5; the D is unclear. This clonotype was sampled from a woman aged 18-35 years in good health. Source material: PBMCs. CDR3 loop: CATSRDPQETQYF. The CDR3 DNA sequence: TGTGCCACCAGCAGAGATCCCCAAGAGACCCAGTACTTC.